This TCR beta chain was obtained from a study of T cells expressing NK-cell markers. Study-wide context: HCMV seropositivity marked most of the eight sequenced donors; one was seronegative.

CDR3 length: 13 residues. CDR1 is DFQATT and CDR2 is SNEGSKA in the germline V gene (reference sequence). 5'RACE template switching with UMIs produced the TCR beta cDNA. Reprocessing the 5' RACE reads, TCRdb reports a single entry for every CDR3 protein and omits DNA. The sample's table shows about 150,000 distinct CDR3 sequences. This rearrangement joins TRBV20-1 to TRBJ1-2; TCRdb names TRBD1, which stays unverified in the absence of DNA. Specimen: blood T cells: a sorted CD56 or NKG2C T cell subset, CD4+ or CD8+ T cells, or bulk PBMC T cells (not recorded which). This receptor was obtained from a woman in her forties or fifties in good health. The CDR3 spells CSARTGLDYGYTF.